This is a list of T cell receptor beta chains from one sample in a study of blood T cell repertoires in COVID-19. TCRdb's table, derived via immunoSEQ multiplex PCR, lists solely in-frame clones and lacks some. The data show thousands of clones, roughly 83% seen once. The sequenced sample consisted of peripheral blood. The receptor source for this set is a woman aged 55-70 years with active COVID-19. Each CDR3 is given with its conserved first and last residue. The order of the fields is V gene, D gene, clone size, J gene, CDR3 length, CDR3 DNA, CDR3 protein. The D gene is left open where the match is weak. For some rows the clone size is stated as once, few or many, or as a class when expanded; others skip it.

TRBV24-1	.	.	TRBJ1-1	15	TGTGCCACCAGTGATTCCGGGGCAGGGGAATTTGAAGCTTTCTTT	CATSDSGAGEFEAFF
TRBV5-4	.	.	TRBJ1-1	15	TGTGCCAGCAGCTCACTACAGGGTCCGAACACTGAAGCTTTCTTT	CASSSLQGPNTEAFF
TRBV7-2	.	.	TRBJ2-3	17	TGTGCCAGCAGCTTAGGCGGGGGCCTTCCAAGCACAGATACGCAGTATTTT	CASSLGGGLPSTDTQYF
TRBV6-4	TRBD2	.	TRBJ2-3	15	TGTGCCAGCAGTGACTCTAGCGGGGGCACAGATACGCAGTATTTT	CASSDSSGGTDTQYF
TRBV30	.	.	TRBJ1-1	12	TGTGCCTGGACCCTAGGGAACACTGAAGCTTTCTTT	CAWTLGNTEAFF
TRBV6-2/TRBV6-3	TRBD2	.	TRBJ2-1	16	TGTGCCAGCAGTTCGGGCCCCGGGGGGGATTACAATGAGCAGTTCTTC	CASSSGPGGDYNEQFF
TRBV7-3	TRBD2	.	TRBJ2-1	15	TGTGCCAGCAGCTCCCGGACTAGCGGTGTCAATGAGCAGTTCTTC	CASSSRTSGVNEQFF
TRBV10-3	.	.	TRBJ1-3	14	TGTGCCACCGTGGGCATTGGCTCTGGAAACACCATATATTTT	CATVGIGSGNTIYF
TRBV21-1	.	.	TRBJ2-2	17	TGTGCCAGCAGCAAAGTGGGCCCGGGGATGGGTGCCGGGGAGCTGTTTTTT	CASSKVGPGMGAGELFF
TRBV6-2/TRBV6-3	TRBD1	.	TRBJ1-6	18	TGTGCCAGCAGTTACGAAACAGGGGGCAGCTCCTATAATTCACCCCTCCACTTT	CASSYETGGSSYNSPLHF
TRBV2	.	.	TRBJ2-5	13	TGTGCCAGCAGTGAGGGGGGGCGAGAGACCCAGTACTTC	CASSEGGRETQYF
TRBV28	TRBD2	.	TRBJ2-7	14	TGTGCCAGCAGTTGGGGGGGTTATTCCTACGAGCAGTACTTC	CASSWGGYSYEQYF
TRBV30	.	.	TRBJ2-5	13	TGTGCCTGGAGTGTATGGTCCGGAGAGACCCAGTACTTC	CAWSVWSGETQYF
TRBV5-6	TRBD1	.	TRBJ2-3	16	TGTGCCAGCAGCTTGGCCCGCAGGGGGTACACAGATACGCAGTATTTT	CASSLARRGYTDTQYF
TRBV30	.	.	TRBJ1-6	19	TGTGCCTGGAGGAACAGGGAAAGCCTCCCGAGCTCCTATAATTCACCCCTCCACTTT	CAWRNRESLPSSYNSPLHF
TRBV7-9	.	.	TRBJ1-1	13	TGTGCCAGCAGTTATACAGAGAACACTGAAGCTTTCTTT	CASSYTENTEAFF
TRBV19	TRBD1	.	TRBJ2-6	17	TGTGCCAGTTCACCGGGACAGGGATACTCTGGGGCCAACGTCCTGACTTTC	CASSPGQGYSGANVLTF
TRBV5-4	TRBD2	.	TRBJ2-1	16	TGTGCCAGCAGCTTACCGGGACTAGCGGGCTTAAATGAGCAGTTCTTC	CASSLPGLAGLNEQFF
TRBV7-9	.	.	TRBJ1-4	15	TGTGCCAGCAGCCCTAGGGGGGGGAGGACTGAAAAACTGTTTTTT	CASSPRGGRTEKLFF
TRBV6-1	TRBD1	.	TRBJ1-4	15	TGTGCCAGCAGTGACCGGGGACAGGGAAAGGAGAAACTGTTTTTT	CASSDRGQGKEKLFF
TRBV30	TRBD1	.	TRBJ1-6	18	TGTGCCTGGAGTAGCAGGACAGGGGGTCCCTCCTATAATTCACCCCTCCACTTT	CAWSSRTGGPSYNSPLHF
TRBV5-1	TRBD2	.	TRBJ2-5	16	TGCGCCAGCAGCTTGGTAACTAGCGGGGGCCAAGAGACCCAGTACTTC	CASSLVTSGGQETQYF
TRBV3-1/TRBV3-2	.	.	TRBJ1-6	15	TGTGCCAGCAGCCAAGGACCAGGGTATAATTCACCCCTCCACTTT	CASSQGPGYNSPLHF
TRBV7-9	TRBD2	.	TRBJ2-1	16	TGTGCCAGCAGCTCCGTGGGTAGCGGGGACTACAATGAGCAGTTCTTC	CASSSVGSGDYNEQFF
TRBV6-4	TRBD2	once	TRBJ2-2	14	TGTGCCAGCAGCCGGGGGGGGAACACCGGGGAGCTGTTTTTT	CASSRGGNTGELFF
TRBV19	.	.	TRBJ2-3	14	TGTGCCAGTAGTATGGACCGGGGTTCAGATACGCAGTATTTT	CASSMDRGSDTQYF
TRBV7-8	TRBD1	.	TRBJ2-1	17	TGTGCCAGCAGCACCATGGTGGTCGGGACAGGGGTGACGGAGCAGTTCTTC	CASSTMVVGTGVTEQFF
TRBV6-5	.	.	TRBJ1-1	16	TGTGCCAGCAGTTACTCGAAGGCAGGGTTGAACACTGAAGCTTTCTTT	CASSYSKAGLNTEAFF
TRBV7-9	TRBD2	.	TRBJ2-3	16	TGTGCCAGCAGCAAGACCGGGACTAGAGGCACAGATACGCAGTATTTT	CASSKTGTRGTDTQYF
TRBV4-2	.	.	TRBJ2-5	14	TGTGCCAGCAGCCGGGGGGCTAGCGGAGAGACCCAGTACTTC	CASSRGASGETQYF
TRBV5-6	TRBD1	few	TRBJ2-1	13	TGTGCCAGCAGCTTATCCCCCGACAGGGATCAGTTCTTC	CASSLSPDRDQFF
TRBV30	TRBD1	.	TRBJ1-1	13	TGTGCCTGGGACAGGGGACGGAACACTGAAGCTTTCTTT	CAWDRGRNTEAFF
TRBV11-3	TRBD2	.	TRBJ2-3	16	TGTGCCAGCAGCTTAGGACTAGCGGGGGCCACAGATACGCAGTATTTT	CASSLGLAGATDTQYF
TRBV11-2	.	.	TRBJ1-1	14	TGTGCCAGCAGCCTCTCGGCAGGGAACACTGAAGCTTTCTTT	CASSLSAGNTEAFF
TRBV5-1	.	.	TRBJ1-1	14	TGCGCCAGCAGCTCCGGCGAGGAGAACACTGAAGCTTTCTTT	CASSSGEENTEAFF
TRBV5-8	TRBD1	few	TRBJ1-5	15	TGTGCCAGCAGCGTGGGACAGGGAAACAATCAGCCCCAGCATTTT	CASSVGQGNNQPQHF
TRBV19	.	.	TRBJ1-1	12	TGTGCCAGTAGAGGGCTGCAGGGTTTAGCTTTCTTT	CASRGLQGLAFF
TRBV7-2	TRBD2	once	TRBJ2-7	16	TGTGCCAGCAGCTTAGTGGGTAGCGGGGGGGCCTACGAGCAGTACTTC	CASSLVGSGGAYEQYF
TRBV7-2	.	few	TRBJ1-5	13	TGTGCCAGCAGCCCTGGGAGGGATCAGCCCCAGCATTTT	CASSPGRDQPQHF
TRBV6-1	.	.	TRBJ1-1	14	TGTGCCAGCAGTGAATCTGGCAGGGCCACTGAAGCTTTCTTT	CASSESGRATEAFF
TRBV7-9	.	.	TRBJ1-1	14	TGTGCCAGCAGGACTTCTGGGGGCTTCGCCGAAGCTTTCTTT	CASRTSGGFAEAFF
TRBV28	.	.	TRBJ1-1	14	TGTGCCAGCAGCAGGGGACACCAGAACACTGAAGCTTTCTTT	CASSRGHQNTEAFF
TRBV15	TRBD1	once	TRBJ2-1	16	TGTGCCACCAGCAGAGGGACAGGTGGGTTGAACAATGAGCAGTTCTTC	CATSRGTGGLNNEQFF
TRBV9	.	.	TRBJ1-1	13	TGTGCCAGCAGCGTAGGGAGAGACACTGAAGCTTTCTTT	CASSVGRDTEAFF
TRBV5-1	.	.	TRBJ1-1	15	TGCGCCAGCAGCTTGGGGGACACAGCCTACACTGAAGCTTTCTTT	CASSLGDTAYTEAFF
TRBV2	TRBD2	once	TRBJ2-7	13	TGTGCCAGCACAGGAGAACTAGCGGGGGAGCAGTACTTC	CASTGELAGEQYF
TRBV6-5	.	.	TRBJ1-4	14	TGTGCCGCCCGGGGGGGTAGTCGGGCTGAAAAACTGTTTTTT	CAARGGSRAEKLFF
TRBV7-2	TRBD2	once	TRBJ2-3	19	TGTGCCAGCAGCTTCCCCTTAGCGGGGGGGCCCCTTAGCACAGATACGCAGTATTTT	CASSFPLAGGPLSTDTQYF
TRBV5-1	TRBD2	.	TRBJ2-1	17	TGCGCCAGCAGCGGGGAGATTAGCGGGGCCGGGGGAAATGAGCAGTTCTTC	CASSGEISGAGGNEQFF
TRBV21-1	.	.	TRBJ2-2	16	TGTGCCAGCAGCACCAGGACTAGCTCGAACACCGGGGAGCTGTTTTTT	CASSTRTSSNTGELFF
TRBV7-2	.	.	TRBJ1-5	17	TGTGCCAGCAGCTTAGATCCAGAAGGTCCACGAGGCCAGCCCCAGCATTTT	CASSLDPEGPRGQPQHF
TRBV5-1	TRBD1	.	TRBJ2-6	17	TGCGCCAGCAGCTTCGGGACAGGGACCTCTGGGGCCAACGTCCTGACTTTC	CASSFGTGTSGANVLTF
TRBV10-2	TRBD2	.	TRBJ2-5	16	TGCGCCAGCAGTGAGCCCCGACTAGCGGGCTTGGGGGCCCAGTACTTC	CASSEPRLAGLGAQYF